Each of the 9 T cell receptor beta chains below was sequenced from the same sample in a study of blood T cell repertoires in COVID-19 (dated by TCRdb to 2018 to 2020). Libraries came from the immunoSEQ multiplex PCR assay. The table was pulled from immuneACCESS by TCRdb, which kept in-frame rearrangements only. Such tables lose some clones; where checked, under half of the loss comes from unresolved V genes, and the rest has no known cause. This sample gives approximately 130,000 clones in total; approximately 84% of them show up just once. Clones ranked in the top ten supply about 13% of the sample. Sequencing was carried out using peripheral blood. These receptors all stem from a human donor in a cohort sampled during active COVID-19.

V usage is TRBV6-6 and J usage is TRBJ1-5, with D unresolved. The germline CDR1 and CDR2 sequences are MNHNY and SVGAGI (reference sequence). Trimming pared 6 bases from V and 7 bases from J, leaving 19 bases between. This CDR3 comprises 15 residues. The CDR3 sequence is CASSLRPYSGQPQHF. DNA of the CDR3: TGTGCCAGCAGCCTCAGACCGTATTCGGGACAGCCCCAGCATTTT.

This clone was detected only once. CDR3 in DNA: TGTGCCACCAGCCTCCGACAGGGGGCCTATGGCTACACCTTC. Its protein is CATSLRQGAYGYTF. The chain employs TRBV15 and TRBJ1-2; 10 bases agree with TRBD1. There are 14 residues in the CDR3. V shed 5 bases and J 4 bases; nucleotides not matched to a gene: 4. Germline V gene sequence: CDR1 LNHNV, CDR2 YYDKDF (reference sequence).

The CDR3 loop is CASSLASGGDFSSYNEQFF. The CDR3 DNA follows: TGTGCCAGCAGCTTAGCTAGCGGGGGGGATTTTAGCTCCTACAATGAGCAGTTCTTC. This chain connects TRBV11-1 to TRBJ2-1, with 11 positions matching TRBD2. Germline V CDR1 and CDR2: SGHAT, FQDESV (reference sequence). J lost 0 bases, V lost 0 bases, and 7 bases had no gene match. The CDR3 extends over 19 amino acids.

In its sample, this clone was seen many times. Written as DNA, the CDR3 is TGTGCCAGCCAGGGGACCTCACGCACGGGGGCTTTCTTT. Translation gives CASQGTSRTGAFF. The chain employs TRBV19 and TRBJ1-1, with D perhaps matching TRBD1 (6 bases). V was trimmed by 9 bases and J by 11 bases, leaving 22 bases between them. The V gene's germline CDR1 is LNHDA and CDR2 SQIVND (reference sequence). The CDR3 extends over 13 amino acids.

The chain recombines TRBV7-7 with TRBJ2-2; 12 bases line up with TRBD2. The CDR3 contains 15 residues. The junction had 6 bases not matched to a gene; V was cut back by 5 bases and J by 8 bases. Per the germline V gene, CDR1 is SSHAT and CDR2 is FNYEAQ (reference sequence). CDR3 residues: CASSPLAGGQGELFF. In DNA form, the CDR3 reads TGTGCCAGCAGCCCTCTAGCGGGGGGGCAGGGGGAGCTGTTTTTT.

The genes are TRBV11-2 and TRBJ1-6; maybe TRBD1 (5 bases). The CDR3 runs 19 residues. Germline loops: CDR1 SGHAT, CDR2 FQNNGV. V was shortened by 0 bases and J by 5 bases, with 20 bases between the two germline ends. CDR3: CASSLDYIGGSGNNSPLHF. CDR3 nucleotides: TGTGCCAGCAGCTTAGATTATATTGGGGGGTCGGGTAATAATTCACCCCTCCACTTT.

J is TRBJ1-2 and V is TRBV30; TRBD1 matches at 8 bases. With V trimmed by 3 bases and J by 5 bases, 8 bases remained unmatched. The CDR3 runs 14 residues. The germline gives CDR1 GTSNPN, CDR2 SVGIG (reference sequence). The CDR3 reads CAWRTRGLVYGYTF. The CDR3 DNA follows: TGTGCCTGGAGGACCAGGGGGCTTGTGTATGGCTACACCTTC.

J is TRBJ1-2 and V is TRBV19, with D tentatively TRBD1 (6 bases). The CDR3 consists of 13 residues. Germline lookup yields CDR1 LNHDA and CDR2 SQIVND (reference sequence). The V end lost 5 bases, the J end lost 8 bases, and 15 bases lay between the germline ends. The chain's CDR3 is CASSRYWTDGYTF. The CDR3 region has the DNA TGTGCCAGTAGTCGGTACTGGACAGACGGCTACACCTTC.

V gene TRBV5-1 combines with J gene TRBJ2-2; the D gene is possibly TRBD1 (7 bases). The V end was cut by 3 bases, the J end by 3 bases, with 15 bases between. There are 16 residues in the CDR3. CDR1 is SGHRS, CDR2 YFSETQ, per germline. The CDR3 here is CASSSGGQRDTGELFF. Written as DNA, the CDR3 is TGCGCCAGCAGCTCCGGGGGACAGCGCGACACCGGGGAGCTGTTTTTT. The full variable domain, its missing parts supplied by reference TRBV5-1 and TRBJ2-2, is KAGVTQTPRYLIKTRGQQVTLSCSPISGHRSVSWYQQTPGQGLQFLFEYFSETQRNKGNFPGRFSGRQFSNSRSEMNVSTLELGDSALYLCASSSGGQRDTGELFFGEGSRLTVL.